This TCR beta chain was sequenced for a study of cytomegalovirus exposure and HLA in healthy donors. Study outcomes and limitations: Some TCR beta chains (around 180 of them) were listed as cytomegalovirus-associated.

Germline V lookup: CDR1 SGDLS, CDR2 YYNGEE. The CDR3 extends over 14 amino acids. V shed 4 bases, J shed 4 bases, and the junction held 3 bases outside the gene matches. The donors were in the 120-subject validation cohort, distinct from the roughly 700-subject first cohort. TCRdb's table, derived via immunoSEQ multiplex PCR, lists solely in-frame clones and lacks some. The data contain about 64,000 clones, 95% of them singletons. With regard to this clone: What it recognizes is unknown.

Input material: PBMCs. The receptor was isolated from a woman younger than 30 in good health and CMV-seropositive. The chain has TRBV9 and TRBJ1-5; 9 positions match TRBD1. The CDR3 region has the DNA TGTGCCAGCAGCCTCGGGACAGGGAATCAGCCCCAGCATTTT. Residues: CASSLGTGNQPQHF.